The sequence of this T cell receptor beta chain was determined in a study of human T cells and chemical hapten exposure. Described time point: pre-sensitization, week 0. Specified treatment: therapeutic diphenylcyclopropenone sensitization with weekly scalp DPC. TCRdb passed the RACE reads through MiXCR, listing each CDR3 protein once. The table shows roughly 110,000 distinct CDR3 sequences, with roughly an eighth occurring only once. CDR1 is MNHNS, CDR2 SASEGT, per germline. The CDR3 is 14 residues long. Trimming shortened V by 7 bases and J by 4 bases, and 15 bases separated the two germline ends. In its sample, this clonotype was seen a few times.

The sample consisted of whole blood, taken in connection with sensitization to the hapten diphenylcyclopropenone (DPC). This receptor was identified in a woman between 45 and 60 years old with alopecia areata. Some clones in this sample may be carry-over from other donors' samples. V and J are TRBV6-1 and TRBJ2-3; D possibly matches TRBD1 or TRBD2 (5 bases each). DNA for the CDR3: TGTGCCAGCATGTTCGGGACCAATGCAGATACGCAGTATTTT. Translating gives CASMFGTNADTQYF.